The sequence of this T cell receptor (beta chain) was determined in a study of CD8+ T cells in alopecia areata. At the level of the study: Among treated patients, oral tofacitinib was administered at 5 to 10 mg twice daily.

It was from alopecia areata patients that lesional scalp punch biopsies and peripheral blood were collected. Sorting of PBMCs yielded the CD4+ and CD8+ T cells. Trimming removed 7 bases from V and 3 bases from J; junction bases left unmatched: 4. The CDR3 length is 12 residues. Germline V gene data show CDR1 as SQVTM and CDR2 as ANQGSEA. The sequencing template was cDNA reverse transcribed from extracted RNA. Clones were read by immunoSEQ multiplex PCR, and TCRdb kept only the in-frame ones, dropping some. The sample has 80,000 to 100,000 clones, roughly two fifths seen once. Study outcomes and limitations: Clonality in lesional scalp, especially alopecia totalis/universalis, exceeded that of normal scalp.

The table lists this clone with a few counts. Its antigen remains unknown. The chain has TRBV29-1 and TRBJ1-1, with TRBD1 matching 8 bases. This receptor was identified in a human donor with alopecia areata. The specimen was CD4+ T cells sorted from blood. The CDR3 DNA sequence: TGCAGCGCTGACAGGGGTTACACTGAAGCTTTCTTT. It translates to CSADRGYTEAFF.